This is a list of T cell receptor beta chains from one sample in a study of blood T cell repertoires in COVID-19. TCRdb's copy holds only in-frame clones and misses some; the assay was immunoSEQ multiplex PCR. The repertoire includes around 200,000 clones, 70% to 90% of them detected once, and about 2.6% sits in the top ten. Sequenced input: peripheral blood. These receptors all stem from a middle-aged man with active or convalescent COVID-19. CDR3s include the opening cysteine and the closing phenylalanine or tryptophan. Each record gives: J gene, clone size, D gene, V gene, CDR3 length, CDR3 protein, CDR3 DNA. The D gene is left open where the match is weak. For some rows the clone size is stated as once, few or many, or as a class when expanded; others skip it.

j_call: TRBJ1-1
clone_size: -
d_call: -
v_call: TRBV27
cdr3_length: 12
cdr3_aa: CASSSIGTEAFF
cdr3_nt: TGTGCCAGCAGTTCGATCGGGACAGAAGCTTTCTTT

j_call: TRBJ2-3
clone_size: once
d_call: TRBD1
v_call: TRBV27
cdr3_length: 15
cdr3_aa: CASSFTGGRGDTQYF
cdr3_nt: TGTGCCAGCAGTTTTACAGGGGGCAGGGGAGATACGCAGTATTTT

j_call: TRBJ2-6
clone_size: -
d_call: -
v_call: TRBV20-1
cdr3_length: 13
cdr3_aa: CSASFGKANVLTF
cdr3_nt: TGCAGTGCTAGTTTCGGGAAGGCCAACGTCCTGACTTTC

j_call: TRBJ2-4
clone_size: -
d_call: -
v_call: TRBV18
cdr3_length: 16
cdr3_aa: CASSPDRIQVRNIQYF
cdr3_nt: TGTGCCAGCTCACCTGACAGGATTCAGGTCAGAAACATTCAGTACTTC

j_call: TRBJ2-1
clone_size: -
d_call: TRBD1
v_call: TRBV2
cdr3_length: 15
cdr3_aa: CASTKEGGGYNEQFF
cdr3_nt: TGTGCCAGCACCAAGGAAGGGGGCGGTTACAATGAGCAGTTCTTC

j_call: TRBJ1-2
clone_size: -
d_call: TRBD1
v_call: TRBV30
cdr3_length: 14
cdr3_aa: CAWSVTGGYYGYTF
cdr3_nt: TGTGCCTGGAGTGTGACAGGGGGTTACTATGGCTACACCTTC

j_call: TRBJ1-1
clone_size: once
d_call: TRBD1
v_call: TRBV9
cdr3_length: 14
cdr3_aa: CASSAGQGGTEAFF
cdr3_nt: TGTGCCAGCAGCGCAGGACAGGGAGGGACTGAAGCTTTCTTT

j_call: TRBJ1-5
clone_size: -
d_call: TRBD1
v_call: TRBV7-9
cdr3_length: 14
cdr3_aa: CASSLTGDGQPQHF
cdr3_nt: TGTGCCAGCAGCCTGACAGGGGATGGCCAGCCCCAGCATTTT

j_call: TRBJ1-5
clone_size: -
d_call: -
v_call: TRBV23-1
cdr3_length: 15
cdr3_aa: CASSQPGGENQPQHF
cdr3_nt: TGCGCCAGCAGTCAACCCGGGGGGGAGAATCAGCCCCAGCATTTT

j_call: TRBJ2-3
clone_size: few
d_call: TRBD2
v_call: TRBV11-3
cdr3_length: 16
cdr3_aa: CASSLRAGGLTDTQYF
cdr3_nt: TGTGCCAGCAGCTTACGGGCGGGGGGGCTTACAGATACGCAGTATTTT

j_call: TRBJ1-2
clone_size: -
d_call: -
v_call: TRBV4-3
cdr3_length: 15
cdr3_aa: CASSQDAGGNYGYTF
cdr3_nt: TGCGCCAGCAGCCAAGACGCAGGCGGGAACTATGGCTACACCTTC

j_call: TRBJ1-2
clone_size: few
d_call: -
v_call: TRBV25-1
cdr3_length: 14
cdr3_aa: CASSELGGARGYTF
cdr3_nt: TGTGCCAGCAGTGAATTAGGAGGGGCGCGTGGCTACACCTTC

j_call: TRBJ1-4
clone_size: -
d_call: -
v_call: TRBV30
cdr3_length: 13
cdr3_aa: CAWSRQTNEKLFF
cdr3_nt: TGTGCCTGGAGTCGACAGACTAATGAAAAACTGTTTTTT

j_call: TRBJ2-3
clone_size: -
d_call: TRBD1
v_call: TRBV15
cdr3_length: 15
cdr3_aa: CATSRAGGRTDTQYF
cdr3_nt: TGTGCCACCAGCAGAGCAGGGGGCCGCACAGATACGCAGTATTTT

j_call: TRBJ2-3
clone_size: -
d_call: TRBD2
v_call: TRBV27
cdr3_length: 15
cdr3_aa: CASIGLAGGQDTQYF
cdr3_nt: TGTGCCAGCATAGGACTAGCGGGGGGGCAGGATACGCAGTATTTT

j_call: TRBJ2-4
clone_size: -
d_call: -
v_call: TRBV7-9
cdr3_length: 17
cdr3_aa: CASSLASAGRAKNIQYF
cdr3_nt: TGTGCCAGCAGCTTAGCCTCCGCGGGTCGAGCCAAAAACATTCAGTACTTC

j_call: TRBJ1-3
clone_size: -
d_call: -
v_call: TRBV2
cdr3_length: 16
cdr3_aa: CASSQAGGASGNTIYF
cdr3_nt: TGTGCCAGCAGTCAAGCGGGGGGGGCCTCTGGAAACACCATATATTTT

j_call: TRBJ2-5
clone_size: -
d_call: TRBD1
v_call: TRBV28
cdr3_length: 14
cdr3_aa: CASSSGQLQETQYF
cdr3_nt: TGTGCCAGCAGTTCGGGACAGCTCCAAGAGACCCAGTACTTC

j_call: TRBJ2-5
clone_size: once
d_call: -
v_call: TRBV15
cdr3_length: 17
cdr3_aa: CATSREPGHLGQETQYF
cdr3_nt: TGTGCCACCAGCAGAGAACCGGGACACTTAGGCCAAGAGACCCAGTACTTC

j_call: TRBJ1-1
clone_size: -
d_call: -
v_call: TRBV3-1/TRBV3-2
cdr3_length: 13
cdr3_aa: CASSQGPAGEAFF
cdr3_nt: TGTGCCAGCAGCCAGGGGCCCGCGGGGGAAGCTTTCTTT

j_call: TRBJ1-2
clone_size: once
d_call: TRBD1
v_call: TRBV10-3
cdr3_length: 12
cdr3_aa: CAISEQGYGYTF
cdr3_nt: TGTGCCATCAGTGAACAGGGGTATGGCTACACCTTC

j_call: TRBJ2-7
clone_size: -
d_call: -
v_call: TRBV9
cdr3_length: 14
cdr3_aa: CASSLRSSSYEQYF
cdr3_nt: TGTGCCAGCAGCCTCAGGTCCTCTTCCTACGAGCAGTACTTC